This TCR beta chain stems from a study of T cell responses to AZD1222 COVID-19 vaccine. Study-level findings and limits: After two AZD1222 doses, spike-specific TCR breadth and depth rose versus day 0.

About this clone: The antigen remains undetermined.

Repertoires were generated with immunoSEQ multiplex PCR, while TCRdb's copy carries only in-frame clones and drops some. Counted here are about 150,000 clones, 75% to 95% occurring once; the ten biggest clones make up around 2.9%. Analyses pooled second doses at about 4 or about 12 weeks. Germline V gives CDR1 SGHTS, CDR2 YDEGEE. V shed 2 bases, J shed 6 bases, and the junction held 10 bases outside the gene matches. The CDR3 runs to 18 residues. The chain recombines TRBV5-8 with TRBJ2-1; 14 positions match TRBD2. Sequencing used peripheral blood, obtained 28 days after the second AZD1222 dose. The receptor was isolated from an adult who received the AZD1222 COVID-19 vaccine. CDR3 loop: CASSLLGLAGAWGNEQFF. CDR3 nucleotides: TGTGCCAGCAGCTTACTGGGACTAGCGGGAGCGTGGGGCAATGAGCAGTTCTTC.